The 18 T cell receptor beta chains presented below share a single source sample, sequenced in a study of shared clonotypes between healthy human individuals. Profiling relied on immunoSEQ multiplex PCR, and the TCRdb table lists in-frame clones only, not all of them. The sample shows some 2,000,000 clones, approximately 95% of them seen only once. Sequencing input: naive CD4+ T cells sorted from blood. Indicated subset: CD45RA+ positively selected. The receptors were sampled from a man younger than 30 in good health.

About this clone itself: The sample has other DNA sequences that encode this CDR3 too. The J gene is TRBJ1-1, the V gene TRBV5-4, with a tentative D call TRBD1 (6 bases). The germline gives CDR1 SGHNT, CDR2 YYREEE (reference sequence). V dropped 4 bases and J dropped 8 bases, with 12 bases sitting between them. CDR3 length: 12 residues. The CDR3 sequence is CASSPQGTEAFF. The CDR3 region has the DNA TGTGCCAGCAGCCCCCAGGGGACAGAAGCTTTCTTT. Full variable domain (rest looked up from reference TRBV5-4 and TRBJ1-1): ETGVTQSPTHLIKTRGQQVTLRCSSQSGHNTVSWYQQALGQGPQFIFQYYREEENGRGNFPPRFSGLQFPNYSSELNVNALELDDSALYLCASSPQGTEAFFGQGTRLTVV.

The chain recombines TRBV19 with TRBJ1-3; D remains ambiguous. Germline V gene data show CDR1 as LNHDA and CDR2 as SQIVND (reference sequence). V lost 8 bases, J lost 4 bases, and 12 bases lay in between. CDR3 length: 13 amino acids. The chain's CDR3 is CASSMGRGNTIYF. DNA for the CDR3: TGTGCCAGTTCCATGGGAAGAGGAAACACCATATATTTT.

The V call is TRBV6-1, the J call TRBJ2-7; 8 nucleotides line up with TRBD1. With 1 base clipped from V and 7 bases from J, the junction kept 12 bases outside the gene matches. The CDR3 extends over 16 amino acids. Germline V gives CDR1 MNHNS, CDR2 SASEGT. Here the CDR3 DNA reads TGTGCCAGCAGTGAAGATGGCAGGGGGCTATTGAGGGAGCAGTACTTC. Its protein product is CASSEDGRGLLREQYF.

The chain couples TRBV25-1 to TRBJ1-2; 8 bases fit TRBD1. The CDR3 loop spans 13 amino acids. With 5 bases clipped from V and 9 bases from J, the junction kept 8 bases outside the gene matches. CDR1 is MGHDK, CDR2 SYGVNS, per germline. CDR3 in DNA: TGTGCCAGCAGTACAACAGGGGGTAGTCGCTACACCTTC. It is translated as CASSTTGGSRYTF.

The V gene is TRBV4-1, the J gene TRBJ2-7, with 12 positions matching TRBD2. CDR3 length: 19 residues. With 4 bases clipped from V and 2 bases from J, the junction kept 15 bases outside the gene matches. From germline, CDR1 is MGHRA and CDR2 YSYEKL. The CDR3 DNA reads TGCGCCAGCAGCCCCCCCTTAGGACTAGCGGGGAAAATGGCCTACGAGCAGTACTTC. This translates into CASSPPLGLAGKMAYEQYF.

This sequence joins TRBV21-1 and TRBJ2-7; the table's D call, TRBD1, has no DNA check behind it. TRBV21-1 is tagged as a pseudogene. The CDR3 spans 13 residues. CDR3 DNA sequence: TGTGCCAATACCGGGACAGGGGCCTACGAGCAGTACTTC. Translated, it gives CANTGTGAYEQYF.

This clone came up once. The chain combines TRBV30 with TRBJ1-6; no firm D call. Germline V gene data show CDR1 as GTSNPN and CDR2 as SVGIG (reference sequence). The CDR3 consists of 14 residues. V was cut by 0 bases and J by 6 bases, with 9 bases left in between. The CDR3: CAWSVSKSNSPLHF. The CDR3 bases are TGTGCCTGGAGTGTAAGCAAGAGTAATTCACCCCTCCACTTT.

CDR3 DNA sequence: TGTGCCAGCAGCCTGGGGAGCTCCTACGAGCAGTACTTC. It specifies CASSLGSSYEQYF. This sequence joins TRBV6-1 and TRBJ2-7; maybe TRBD2 (5 bases). Germline assignment: CDR1 MNHNS and CDR2 SASEGT. This CDR3 contains 13 residues. V was cut by 6 bases and J by 0 bases, with 9 bases left in between.

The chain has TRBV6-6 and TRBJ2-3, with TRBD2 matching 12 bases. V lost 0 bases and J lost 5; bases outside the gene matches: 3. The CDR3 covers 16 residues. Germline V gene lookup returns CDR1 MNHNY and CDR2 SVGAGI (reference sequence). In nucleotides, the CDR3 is TGTGCCAGCAGTTACTCGACTAGCGGGAGTATAGATACGCAGTATTTT. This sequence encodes CASSYSTSGSIDTQYF.

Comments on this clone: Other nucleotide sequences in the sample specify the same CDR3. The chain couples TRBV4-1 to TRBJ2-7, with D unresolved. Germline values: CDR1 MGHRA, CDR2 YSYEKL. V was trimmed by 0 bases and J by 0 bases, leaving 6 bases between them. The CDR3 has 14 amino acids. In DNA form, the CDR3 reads TGCGCCAGCAGCCAAGACTTAGGCTCCTACGAGCAGTACTTC. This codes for CASSQDLGSYEQYF.

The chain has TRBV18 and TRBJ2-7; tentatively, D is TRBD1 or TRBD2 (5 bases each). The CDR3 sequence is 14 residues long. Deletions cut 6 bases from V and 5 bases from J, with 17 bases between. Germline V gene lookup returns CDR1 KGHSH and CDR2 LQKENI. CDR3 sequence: CASSPVEGLNEQYF. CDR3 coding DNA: TGTGCCAGCTCCCCCGTTGAGGGGCTGAACGAGCAGTACTTC.

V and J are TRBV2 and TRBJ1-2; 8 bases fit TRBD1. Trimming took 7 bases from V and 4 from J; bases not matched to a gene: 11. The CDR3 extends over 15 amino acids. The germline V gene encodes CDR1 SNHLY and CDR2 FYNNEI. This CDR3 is CASITQDRVGYGYTF. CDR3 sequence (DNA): TGTGCCAGCATCACCCAGGACAGGGTGGGCTATGGCTACACCTTC.

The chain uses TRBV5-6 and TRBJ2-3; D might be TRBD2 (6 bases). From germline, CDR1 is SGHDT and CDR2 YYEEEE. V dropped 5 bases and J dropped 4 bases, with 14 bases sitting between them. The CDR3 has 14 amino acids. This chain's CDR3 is CASSPGTRPDTQYF. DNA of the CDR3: TGTGCCAGCAGTCCCGGGACTCGTCCAGATACGCAGTATTTT.

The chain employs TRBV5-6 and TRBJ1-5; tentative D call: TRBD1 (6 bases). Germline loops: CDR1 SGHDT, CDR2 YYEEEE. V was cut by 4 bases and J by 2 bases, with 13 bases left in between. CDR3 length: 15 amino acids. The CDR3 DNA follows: TGTGCCAGCAGCCCAAGGGGGATCGGCAATCAGCCCCAGCATTTT. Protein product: CASSPRGIGNQPQHF. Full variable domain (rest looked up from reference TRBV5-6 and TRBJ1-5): DAGVTQSPTHLIKTRGQQVTLRCSPKSGHDTVSWYQQALGQGPQFIFQYYEEEERQRGNFPDRFSGHQFPNYSSELNVNALLLGDSALYLCASSPRGIGNQPQHFGDGTRLSIL.

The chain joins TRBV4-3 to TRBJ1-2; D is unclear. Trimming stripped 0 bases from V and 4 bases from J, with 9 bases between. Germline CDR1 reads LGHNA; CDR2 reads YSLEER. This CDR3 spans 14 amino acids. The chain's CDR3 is CASSQEGRAYGYTF. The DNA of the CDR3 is TGCGCCAGCAGCCAAGAAGGGAGGGCCTATGGCTACACCTTC.

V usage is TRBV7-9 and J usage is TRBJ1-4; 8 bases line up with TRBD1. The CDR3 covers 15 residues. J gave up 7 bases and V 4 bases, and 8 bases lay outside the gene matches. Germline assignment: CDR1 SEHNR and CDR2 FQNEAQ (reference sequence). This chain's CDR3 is CASSSRQGLSEKLFF. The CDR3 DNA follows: TGTGCCAGCAGCTCCCGACAGGGGTTGAGTGAAAAACTGTTTTTT.

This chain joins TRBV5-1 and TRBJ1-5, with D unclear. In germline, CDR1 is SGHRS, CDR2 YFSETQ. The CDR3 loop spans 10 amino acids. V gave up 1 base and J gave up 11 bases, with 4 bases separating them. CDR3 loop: CASSLRAQHF. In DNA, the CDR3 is TGCGCCAGCAGCTTGCGGGCCCAGCATTTT.

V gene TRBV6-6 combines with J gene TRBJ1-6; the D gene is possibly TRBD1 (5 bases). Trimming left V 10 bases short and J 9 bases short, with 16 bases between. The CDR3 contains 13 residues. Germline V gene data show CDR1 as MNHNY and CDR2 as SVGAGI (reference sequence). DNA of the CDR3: TGTGCCAACCAAGGGGCGGAGGGTTCACCCCTCCACTTT. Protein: CANQGAEGSPLHF.